The 30 T cell receptor beta chains below come from one sample, sequenced in a study of T cell responses to AZD1222 COVID-19 vaccine. Sequencing was performed with immunoSEQ multiplex PCR; in TCRdb, only in-frame clones are kept and a portion is missing. Of around 150,000 clones listed, roughly 94% are singletons. The sequences come from peripheral blood, collected on day 0 of AZD1222 vaccination. These receptors originate from an adult in good health.

The chain carries TRBV10-1 and TRBJ2-3; D is possibly TRBD2 (6 bases). Germline V lookup: CDR1 WNHNN, CDR2 SYGVQD (reference sequence). V gave up 3 bases and J gave up 6 bases, with 10 bases separating them. CDR3 size: 13 residues. DNA for the CDR3: TGCGCCAGCAGTGAAGGAGGGGAGGATACGCAGTATTTT. Protein: CASSEGGEDTQYF.

The chain is built from TRBV29-1 and TRBJ1-5; unclear D gene. Germline CDR1 is SQVTM and CDR2 is ANQGSEA. Trimming removed 4 bases at V and 6 bases at J, with 13 bases between. This CDR3 is 13 amino acids long. The CDR3 loop reads CSVGTDIGQPQHF. CDR3 bases: TGCAGCGTTGGAACCGATATAGGTCAGCCCCAGCATTTT.

The chain has TRBV27 and TRBJ1-5, with a tentative D call TRBD1 (5 bases). V was pared by 6 bases and J by 7 bases, with 16 bases between. CDR3 size: 14 residues. Germline CDR1 reads MNHEY; CDR2 reads SMNVEV (reference sequence). The CDR3 reads CASRGPYRDQPQHF. The CDR3 nucleotides are TGTGCCAGCAGGGGACCCTATAGGGACCAGCCCCAGCATTTT.

CDR3 in DNA: TGCGCCAGCAGCTTGGTGGGCGGGAGTCACAATGAGCAGTTCTTC. Its protein product is CASSLVGGSHNEQFF. The chain carries TRBV5-1 and TRBJ2-1, with 7 bases identical to TRBD2. From germline, CDR1 is SGHRS and CDR2 YFSETQ. J was trimmed by 5 bases and V by 0 bases; bases with no gene match: 5. This CDR3 is 15 amino acids long.

The rearrangement uses TRBV24-1 and TRBJ2-1; TRBD1 aligns across 7 bases. CDR1 and CDR2 from the germline V gene are KGHDR and SFDVKD. The CDR3 has 11 residues. V was pared by 9 bases and J by 6 bases, with 1 base of the junction left unmatched. The CDR3 reads CATQGVNEQFF. CDR3 in DNA: TGTGCCACCCAGGGGGTCAATGAGCAGTTCTTC.

The chain uses TRBV5-1 and TRBJ2-3, with D perhaps matching TRBD2 (5 bases). Germline V gene data show CDR1 as SGHRS and CDR2 as YFSETQ. V gave up 1 base and J gave up 4 bases, with 7 bases separating them. The CDR3 length is 13 residues. Here the CDR3 DNA reads TGCGCCAGCAGCTTGAGGCGGGCAGATACGCAGTATTTT. Encoded protein: CASSLRRADTQYF.

V usage is TRBV5-1 and J usage is TRBJ1-1; D is perhaps TRBD1 (6 bases). The germline V and J ends were trimmed by 0 bases and 1 base, with 16 bases remaining between them. Germline CDR1 and CDR2: SGHRS and YFSETQ. The CDR3 loop spans 17 amino acids. The CDR3 loop reads CASSLEPTGPGNTEAFF. The CDR3 DNA reads as TGCGCCAGCAGCTTGGAACCAACAGGGCCCGGGAACACTGAAGCTTTCTTT.

This clone appeared once. The rearrangement links TRBV19 to TRBJ2-3, with 13 bases matching TRBD2. Trimming removed 7 bases from V and 9 bases from J; junction bases left unmatched: 16. The CDR3 extends over 17 amino acids. Per germline, CDR1 LNHDA and CDR2 SQIVND (reference sequence). The CDR3 spells CASTGGGLAGLEGTQYF. CDR3 DNA: TGTGCCAGTACCGGGGGGGGACTAGCGGGATTAGAGGGGACGCAGTATTTT.

Comment on this clone: A much larger clone lies a single base off, so this may be a read error. This chain links TRBV3-1 (or the pseudogene TRBV3-2) with TRBJ1-1; no firm D call. CDR3 length: 13 amino acids. Germline-derived CDR1 and CDR2 are LGHDT and YNNKEL (reference sequence). The V gene lost 5 bases and the J gene lost 3 bases, with 10 bases spanning the gap. CDR3 sequence reads: CASSFGRDTEAFF. As DNA, the CDR3 is TGTGCCAGCAGCTTTGGACGGGACACTGAAGCTTTCTTT.

This clone was picked up one time. The chain has TRBV28 and TRBJ1-1, with 7 nucleotides matching TRBD1. V gave up 5 bases and J gave up 2 bases; unmatched junction bases: 8. This CDR3 comprises 15 residues. Looked up from germline, CDR1 is MDHEN and CDR2 is SYDVKM. The CDR3 reads CASSTPGQTNTEAFF. The CDR3, as DNA: TGTGCCAGCAGTACCCCGGGACAGACAAACACTGAAGCTTTCTTT.

The chain links TRBV5-1 to TRBJ1-4; D unclear. Trimming stripped 1 base from V and 2 bases from J, with 15 bases between. Germline CDR1 is SGHRS and CDR2 is YFSETQ. The CDR3 spans 17 residues. The DNA for the CDR3 is TGCGCCAGCAGCTTGCAAGGTTCCTCATGGACTAATGAAAAACTGTTTTTT. Amino acids: CASSLQGSSWTNEKLFF.

V usage is TRBV11-2 and J usage is TRBJ1-1; no clear D. From germline, CDR1 is SGHAT and CDR2 FQNNGV. The ends were cut back, 4 bases at V and 1 base at J, with 13 bases in the middle. The CDR3 loop spans 15 amino acids. CDR3: CASSSSDSGNTEAFF. The CDR3 DNA reads TGTGCCAGCAGCTCATCCGATAGCGGGAACACTGAAGCTTTCTTT.

CDR3 loop: CASSRLAGDEQYF. The CDR3 coding sequence is TGTGCCAGCAGCCGACTAGCGGGAGACGAGCAGTACTTC. V and J are TRBV6-5 and TRBJ2-7; TRBD2 matches 12 bases. The CDR3 spans 13 residues. V lost 6 bases to trimming and J lost 5 bases; unmatched junction nucleotides: 2. CDR1 is MNHEY, CDR2 SVGAGI, per germline.

In DNA form, the CDR3 reads TGTGCCAGCTCACCACACCGGTTGGATAACACTGAAGCTTTCTTT. Protein: CASSPHRLDNTEAFF. The chain uses TRBV18 and TRBJ1-1; no clear D gene. Trimming took off 1 base at V and 2 bases at J, with 11 bases between the two ends. Germline-derived CDR1 and CDR2 are KGHSH and LQKENI. The CDR3 loop spans 15 amino acids.

This CDR3 reads CASSPHSAATNEKLFF. The CDR3 bases are TGTGCCAGCAGCCCCCACTCCGCAGCAACTAATGAAAAACTGTTTTTT. The chain uses TRBV11-2 and TRBJ1-4; D gene ambiguous. CDR3 size: 16 residues. The V and J ends lost 5 bases and 0 bases respectively, with 13 bases between them. The germline V gene encodes CDR1 SGHAT and CDR2 FQNNGV.

The chain couples TRBV11-1 to TRBJ2-7; D could derive from TRBD1 or TRBD2 (6 bases each). This CDR3 comprises 15 residues. V lost 4 bases, J lost 2 bases, and 15 bases lay in between. From germline, CDR1 is SGHAT and CDR2 FQDESV (reference sequence). The chain's CDR3 is CASSWRDMGAYEQYF. The CDR3 nucleotides are TGTGCCAGCAGCTGGAGGGACATGGGTGCCTACGAGCAGTACTTC.

The J gene is TRBJ2-7, the V gene TRBV2, with 10 bases lining up with TRBD2. Trimming removed 7 bases from V and 7 bases from J; junction bases left unmatched: 7. The CDR3 contains 13 residues. Germline V gives CDR1 SNHLY, CDR2 FYNNEI. The DNA for the CDR3 is TGTGCCAGCACCCAGCGGGAGGGTGGAGAGCAGTACTTC. Amino acid sequence: CASTQREGGEQYF. The complete variable domain, with remaining parts taken from reference TRBV2 and TRBJ2-7, reads EPEVTQTPSHQVTQMGQEVILRCVPISNHLYFYWYRQILGQKVEFLVSFYNNEISEKSEIFDDQFSVERPDGSNFTLKIRSTKLEDSAMYFCASTQREGGEQYFGPGTRLTVT.

The J gene is TRBJ2-5, the V gene TRBV27; D uncertain. Trimming removed 6 bases from V and 12 bases from J, with 32 bases in between. The CDR3 is 17 amino acids. Germline loops: CDR1 MNHEY, CDR2 SMNVEV (reference sequence). The CDR3 spells CASRLYPPPFTVSPEYF. Here the CDR3 DNA reads TGTGCCAGCAGACTTTACCCACCTCCGTTTACGGTATCCCCTGAGTACTTC.

The V call is TRBV5-4, the J call TRBJ1-4; a weak D match, TRBD1 (6 bases). Germline CDR1 SGHNT, CDR2 YYREEE (reference sequence). This CDR3 is built from 14 residues. V was pared by 1 base and J by 8 bases, with 12 bases between. CDR3 sequence: CASSLRGKEEKLFF. The CDR3 DNA sequence: TGTGCCAGCAGCTTGAGGGGGAAAGAGGAAAAACTGTTTTTT.

The rearrangement joins TRBV28 to TRBJ1-3, with D perhaps matching TRBD1 (6 bases). This CDR3 is 17 amino acids long. Trimming cost V 5 bases and J 4 bases, with 21 bases left between them. CDR1 and CDR2 (germline): MDHEN, SYDVKM. In DNA, the CDR3 is TGTGCCAGCAGTCCAAATCCTAGGGGGACACTGGGAAACACCATATATTTT. Its translation is CASSPNPRGTLGNTIYF.

The chain links TRBV24-1 to TRBJ2-1, with no clear D. Germline CDR1 reads KGHDR; CDR2 reads SFDVKD. Deletions cut 12 bases from V and 2 bases from J, with 16 bases between. CDR3 length: 14 amino acids. The CDR3 coding sequence is TGTGCCGTCTCTGGGGTTTTCCCCTACAATGAGCAGTTCTTC. Protein sequence: CAVSGVFPYNEQFF.

The V call is TRBV28, the J call TRBJ1-2; maybe TRBD1 (6 bases). CDR3 length equals 14 residues. Trimming took 4 bases from V and 8 from J, leaving 17 bases between them. Germline CDR1 reads MDHEN; CDR2 reads SYDVKM. Here the CDR3 reads CASSSRRGLDGYTF. The CDR3 DNA reads TGTGCCAGCAGTTCCCGCAGGGGTCTGGACGGCTACACCTTC.

This chain links TRBV12-5 with TRBJ2-3; maybe TRBD1 (7 bases). The CDR3 has 17 residues. Trimming stripped 1 base from V and 0 bases from J, with 14 bases between. Germline CDR1 LGHNT, CDR2 FRNRAP. The CDR3 nucleotides read TGTGCTAGTGGTTTGGGGAGGGACAGCCAGAGCACAGATACGCAGTATTTT. Its protein product is CASGLGRDSQSTDTQYF.

The rearrangement links TRBV6-5 to TRBJ1-1; D call uncertain. Germline CDR1 is MNHEY and CDR2 is SVGAGI. CDR3 size: 13 residues. V dropped 8 bases and J dropped 1 base, with 11 bases sitting between them. The CDR3 coding sequence is TGTGCCAGCTGTTTGCGTTCGAACACTGAAGCTTTCTTT. Translating gives CASCLRSNTEAFF.

This chain connects TRBV5-5 to TRBJ1-3, with D perhaps matching TRBD1 (6 bases). Per the germline V gene, CDR1 is SGHKS and CDR2 is YYEKEE (reference sequence). Trimming took 4 bases from V and 0 from J, leaving 11 bases between them. The CDR3 has 15 residues. The CDR3 nucleotides are TGTGCCAGCAGCCAGCGGGGGGCCTCTGGAAACACCATATATTTT. Protein product: CASSQRGASGNTIYF.

The rearrangement joins TRBV27 to TRBJ1-4; TRBD1 might be the D (5 bases). Germline V CDR1 and CDR2: MNHEY, SMNVEV (reference sequence). Trimming took 5 bases from V and 7 from J, leaving 14 bases between them. This CDR3 has 14 amino acids. Written as DNA, the CDR3 is TGTGCCAGCAGTGATTCCAGGGTGGGTGAAAAACTGTTTTTT. Translating it yields CASSDSRVGEKLFF.

The chain employs TRBV10-2 and TRBJ1-5; D call uncertain. CDR3 length equals 18 residues. Germline values: CDR1 WSHSY, CDR2 SAAADI. V was clipped by 0 bases and J by 2 bases, with 17 bases between them. CDR3 amino acids: CASSESLLRDRGNQPQHF. CDR3 coding DNA: TGCGCCAGCAGTGAGTCCCTATTAAGGGATCGTGGCAATCAGCCCCAGCATTTT.

The rearrangement joins TRBV19 to TRBJ2-7; D gene unclear. The CDR3 is 14 residues long. V dropped 2 bases and J dropped 5 bases, with 13 bases sitting between them. Looked up from germline, CDR1 is LNHDA and CDR2 is SQIVND (reference sequence). The CDR3 loop reads CASSIQRRRDEQYF. Written as DNA, the CDR3 is TGTGCCAGTAGTATACAGCGCCGTAGAGACGAGCAGTACTTC.

CDR3 bases: TGCGCCAGCAGTGACAGGGATCGCAGGGGGAACACTGAAGCTTTCTTT. Its translation: CASSDRDRRGNTEAFF. This rearrangement joins TRBV10-2 to TRBJ1-1; D is perhaps TRBD1 (6 bases). The CDR3 length is 16 residues. V was cut by 3 bases and J by 1 base, with 15 bases left in between. Germline V gene sequence: CDR1 WSHSY, CDR2 SAAADI.

The J gene is TRBJ1-3, the V gene TRBV30; D is perhaps TRBD1 (5 bases). There are 16 residues in the CDR3. Germline CDR1 GTSNPN, CDR2 SVGIG (reference sequence). V shed 3 bases and J shed 0 bases, with 15 bases lying between them. The CDR3 loop is CAWRLATVSSGNTIYF. The DNA for the CDR3 is TGTGCCTGGAGACTCGCGACAGTCTCCTCTGGAAACACCATATATTTT.